The present TCR beta chain was sequenced within a study of OX40 agonist ivuxolimab in advanced cancers. About the full investigation: Ivuxolimab was a fully human IgG2 agonistic monoclonal antibody targeting the costimulatory receptor OX40 (CD134). Intravenous ivuxolimab was administered to patients every 2 weeks at six dose levels: 0.01, 0.1, 0.3, 1.5, 3 and 10 mg/kg. Among the roughly 52 dose-escalation patients, around 19 had hepatocellular carcinoma, about 15 melanoma, 9 renal cell carcinoma and 9 head and neck cancer. In the dose-escalation cohort, 82.7% of patients were male, and the mean age was 60 years with a range of about 20 to 79. Patients were allowed to have had prior anti-PD-1, anti-PD-L1 or anti-CTLA-4 therapy, and around two fifths of the dose-escalation patients had been treated with checkpoint inhibitors. Partial responses were achieved by three dose-escalation patients, of whom one had hepatocellular carcinoma and two had cutaneous melanoma. Peripheral TCRbeta sequencing aimed to test whether ivuxolimab altered TCR sequence diversity and caused clonal T-cell expansion. The paper reports the monotherapy dose-escalation portion (N of about 56 patients) of the phase I ivuxolimab trial.

What the study reported, not specific to this receptor: At doses of 0.1 to 3.0 mg/kg, clonal expansion of both CD4+ and CD8+ T cells in blood was seen between baseline and week 6. In the 0.1-3.0 mg/kg groups, partial responders were among the patients with the lowest normalized peripheral clonal expansion, particularly in CD8+ T cells. On average, CD8+ T cells showed more expanded clones than CD4+ T cells after ivuxolimab. Antigen specificity was not determined for the clonally expanded peripheral T cells. Low levels of normalized T-cell clonal expansion were also seen in some patients who did not respond.

A word on this clone: It has no known antigen specificity. No qualities accompany the bases; no much larger clone lies one base away.

Genomic DNA was extracted from sorted cells for sequencing of the TCRbeta CDR3 region. TCRbeta CDR3 regions were sequenced using the immunoSEQ Assay. TCRdb took over this immuneACCESS table, retaining in-frame rearrangements with V and J assigned. Such tables are incomplete; in checked studies, under half of the missing clones stem from an unresolved V gene, and the remainder is unexplained. The sample table shows about 65,000 clones, and 80% to 90% are seen once. The ten largest clones take up more than 1.5% of the sample. Including the terminal cysteine and phenylalanine, the CDR3 comprises 15 residues. Only the CDR3 DNA is retained, 45 bases long and in frame from the first base. V is trimmed back by 8 bases and J by 5 bases, and the junction contains 14 bases that no gene match accounts for. CDR1 and CDR2 were assigned from the germline V gene as WSHSY and SAAADI. The trial excluded patients who had a history of autoimmune disease or who were on systemic immunosuppression. Peripheral blood for TCR sequencing was drawn from every dose cohort at baseline, at cycle 4 day 1 and at cycle 7 day 1. The samples were drawn from a first-in-human, open-label, multicenter phase I dose-escalation trial of ivuxolimab. The trial enrolled adults with locally advanced or metastatic head and neck squamous cell, hepatocellular, melanoma or renal cell carcinoma. Before TCR sequencing, CD4+ T cells and CD8+ T cells from peripheral blood were sorted into separate populations.

This receptor was identified in an adult with an advanced solid tumor such as melanoma, head and neck, liver or kidney cancer. The chain is assembled from TRBV10-2 and TRBJ2-7, with 8 bases aligning to TRBD2. Sequenced material: CD4+ or CD8+ T cells sorted from blood, taken in a trial of the OX40 agonist ivuxolimab. The CDR3 reads CASHGGALLANEQYF. The DNA reads TGCGCCAGCCACGGGGGGGCCCTACTAGCCAACGAGCAGTACTTC.